Shown below are 14 T cell receptor beta chains from a single sample sequenced in a study of CD8 T cells in ankylosing spondylitis. Notes on the study in general: A TCR beta motif of several highly homologous variants seemed to mark ankylosing spondylitis blood.

TCRdb reprocessed the 5' RACE reads via MiXCR and lists one record per CDR3 protein. The profile shows hundreds of thousands of distinct CDR3 sequences, approximately 26% of them singletons. These TCRs' antigens remain unknown. Sequencing was carried out using blood, either unsorted or a sorted T cell fraction (not recorded which). These receptors were obtained from a male donor with ankylosing spondylitis.

The chain employs TRBV20-1 and TRBJ1-1, with D unclear. The germline V and J ends were trimmed by 3 bases and 2 bases, with 13 bases remaining between them. This CDR3 is 14 amino acids long. The germline V gene has CDR1 DFQATT and CDR2 SNEGSKA (reference sequence). CDR3 in DNA: TGCAGTGCTAGTAGGTCCGGAGTAAACACTGAAGCTTTCTTT. This encodes CSASRSGVNTEAFF.

This clonotype was picked up a small number of times. The V gene is TRBV5-1, the J gene TRBJ2-5, with 10 bases aligning to TRBD1. This CDR3 has 13 amino acids. Germline values: CDR1 SGHRS, CDR2 YFSETQ. The junction had 1 base not matched to a gene; V was cut back by 3 bases and J by 5 bases. In DNA, the CDR3 is TGCGCCAGCAGCTGGACAGGGGGTGAGACCCAGTACTTC. Translation: CASSWTGGETQYF.

The chain has TRBV29-1 and TRBJ1-1, with 10 bases identical to TRBD1. CDR1 is SQVTM and CDR2 is ANQGSEA in the germline V gene. The V gene end was trimmed by 4 bases and the J gene end by 4 bases; junction bases not matched to a gene: 6. The CDR3 sequence is 14 residues long. For the CDR3, the DNA is TGCAGCGTTGGTGACAGGGGGCGCTCCACTGAAGCTTTCTTT. Translated, it gives CSVGDRGRSTEAFF.

This clonotype showed up just a few times. The chain joins TRBV29-1 to TRBJ2-7; 10 bases line up with TRBD1. CDR1 is SQVTM, CDR2 ANQGSEA, per germline. Trimming at V came to 6 bases and at J to 7 bases, leaving 15 bases not matched to a gene. The CDR3 runs to 15 residues. CDR3 amino acids: CSVPGIGTGAGEQYF. Written as DNA, the CDR3 is TGCAGCGTCCCGGGTATTGGGACAGGGGCGGGGGAGCAGTACTTC.

This chain links TRBV19 with TRBJ1-1; D is undetermined. Germline CDR1 LNHDA, CDR2 SQIVND (reference sequence). This CDR3 region has 16 residues. V gave up 5 bases and J gave up 6 bases, with 22 bases separating them. CDR3 DNA sequence: TGTGCCAGTAGTCCCCGGTTGGCCCACCGCAGATCTGAAGCTTTCTTT. The encoded protein is CASSPRLAHRRSEAFF.

The J gene is TRBJ1-2, the V gene TRBV4-1, with D hard to call. The germline V and J ends were trimmed by 0 bases and 8 bases, with 13 bases remaining between them. This CDR3 contains 14 residues. Looked up from germline, CDR1 is MGHRA and CDR2 is YSYEKL. The CDR3 loop reads CASSQDWQSGGYTF. CDR3 in DNA: TGCGCCAGCAGCCAAGATTGGCAGTCTGGGGGCTACACCTTC.

The CDR3 DNA is TGTGCCAGCAGCCAACTCGGACTAGCGGGAGATACAGACATTCAGTACTTC. Encoded protein: CASSQLGLAGDTDIQYF. The chain employs TRBV7-2 and TRBJ2-4; 13 bases align to TRBD2. Germline loops: CDR1 SGHTA, CDR2 FQGNSA. With 5 bases clipped from V and 8 bases from J, the junction kept 12 bases outside the gene matches. The CDR3 is 17 residues long.

This chain connects TRBV4-2 to TRBJ2-3; no definite D call. The germline V gene encodes CDR1 LGHNA and CDR2 YNFKEQ. The length of the CDR3 is 15 residues. Trimming shortened V by 1 base and J by 1 base, and 9 bases separated the two germline ends. The CDR3 region has the DNA TGTGCCAGCAGCCAAGCTTGGGCAGGCACAGATACGCAGTATTTT. Translating gives CASSQAWAGTDTQYF.

The chain couples TRBV3-1 to TRBJ1-2, with 7 positions matching TRBD1. The J segment lost 8 bases and the V segment lost 3 bases, leaving 6 bases of the junction unmatched. CDR1 LGHDT and CDR2 YNNKEL come from the germline V gene (reference sequence). This CDR3 region has 13 residues. The CDR3 region is CASSHPNRGGYTF. The CDR3 DNA reads TGTGCCAGCAGCCACCCCAACAGGGGCGGCTACACCTTC.

This chain uses TRBV5-1 with TRBJ1-4, with no clear D. CDR3 size: 13 residues. V was trimmed by 4 bases and J by 4 bases, leaving 8 bases between them. Germline CDR1 is SGHRS and CDR2 is YFSETQ. CDR3: CASSTDLNEKLFF. The CDR3 bases are TGCGCCAGCAGCACGGACCTTAATGAAAAACTGTTTTTT.

This chain uses TRBV27 with TRBJ2-7; perhaps TRBD2 as D (5 bases). The V gene's germline CDR1 is MNHEY and CDR2 SMNVEV (reference sequence). The CDR3 is 17 amino acids. V dropped 5 bases and J dropped 3 bases, with 23 bases sitting between them. The CDR3 is CASSDPTSPSGNYEQYF. The CDR3 region has the DNA TGTGCCAGCAGTGACCCTACTAGTCCATCCGGCAACTACGAGCAGTACTTC.

This clonotype appeared a few times. The V call is TRBV12-3 or TRBV12-4, the J call TRBJ2-7; D not resolved. The V and J ends lost 5 bases and 5 bases respectively, with 10 bases between them. There are 12 residues in the CDR3. The CDR3 DNA reads as TGTGCCAGCAGTCCGACCCTCCACGAGCAGTACTTC. Its protein product is CASSPTLHEQYF.

The chain combines TRBV20-1 with TRBJ2-4; the D is unclear. V was clipped by 2 bases and J by 2 bases, with 4 bases between them. The germline gives CDR1 DFQATT, CDR2 SNEGSKA (reference sequence). This CDR3 spans 12 amino acids. The CDR3 DNA follows: TGCAGTGCTAGATTCCCCAAAAACATTCAGTACTTC. Translation gives CSARFPKNIQYF.

The chain links TRBV15 to TRBJ2-1, with D unresolved. This CDR3 spans 13 amino acids. Germline CDR1 LNHNV, CDR2 YYDKDF (reference sequence). Trimming stripped 0 bases from V and 15 bases from J, with 15 bases between. In nucleotides, the CDR3 is TGTGCCACCAGCAGAGATCTCACTGCGTTCCGGTTCTTC. It is translated as CATSRDLTAFRFF.